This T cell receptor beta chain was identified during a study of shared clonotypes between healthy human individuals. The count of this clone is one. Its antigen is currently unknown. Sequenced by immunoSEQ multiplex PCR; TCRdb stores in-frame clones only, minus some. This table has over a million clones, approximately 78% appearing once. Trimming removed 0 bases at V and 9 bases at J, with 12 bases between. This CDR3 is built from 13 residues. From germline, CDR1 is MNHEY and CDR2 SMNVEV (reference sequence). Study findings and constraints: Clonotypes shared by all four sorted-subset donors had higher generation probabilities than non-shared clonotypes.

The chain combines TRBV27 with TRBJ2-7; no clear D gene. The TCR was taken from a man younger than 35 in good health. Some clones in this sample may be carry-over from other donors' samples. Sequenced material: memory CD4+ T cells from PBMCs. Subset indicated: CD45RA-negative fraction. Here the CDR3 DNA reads TGTGCCAGCAGTTTATCGGGCTCAAACTGGCAGTACTTC. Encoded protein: CASSLSGSNWQYF.